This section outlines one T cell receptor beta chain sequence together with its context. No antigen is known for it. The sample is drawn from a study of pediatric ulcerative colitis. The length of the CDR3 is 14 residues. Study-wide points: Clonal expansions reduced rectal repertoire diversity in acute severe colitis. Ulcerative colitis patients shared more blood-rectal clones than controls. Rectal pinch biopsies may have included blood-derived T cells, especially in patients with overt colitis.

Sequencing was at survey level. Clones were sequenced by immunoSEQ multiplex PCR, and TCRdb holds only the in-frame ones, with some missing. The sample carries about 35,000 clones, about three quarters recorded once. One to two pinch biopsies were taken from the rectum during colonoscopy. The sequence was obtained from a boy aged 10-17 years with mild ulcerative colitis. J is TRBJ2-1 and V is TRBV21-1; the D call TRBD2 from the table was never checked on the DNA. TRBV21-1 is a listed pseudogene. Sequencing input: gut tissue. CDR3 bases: TGTGCCAGCAGCACCACCGGGACTAGCGGTGAGCAGTTCTTC. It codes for CASSTTGTSGEQFF.